The next 6 T cell receptor beta chains were all read from a single sample in a study of radiotherapy plus CTLA-4 blockade in lung cancer (dated by TCRdb to 2016 to 2019). Library preparation used the immunoSEQ multiplex PCR assay. Entries here come from immuneACCESS through TCRdb and include only in-frame sequences with V and J called. Some clones fail to appear in such tables; in the studies checked, an unresolved V gene covers under half of the shortfall, and the cause of the remainder is unknown. The sample includes about 110,000 clones, with 81% observed a single time. Of the sample, 2.5% to 3.5% falls within the top ten clones. The sequences come from peripheral blood, collected from a patient treated with radiotherapy plus ipilimumab. Receptor source: a human donor with non-small cell lung cancer that progressed on radiotherapy plus ipilimumab. Some clones in this sample may be carry-over from other donors' samples.

The chain uses TRBV7-2 and TRBJ1-3; 10 nucleotides agree with TRBD1. The germline gives CDR1 SGHTA, CDR2 FQGNSA. The trim removed 6 bases at V and 2 bases at J, leaving 1 base unmatched. The CDR3 consists of 14 residues. Written as DNA, the CDR3 is TGTGCCAGCAGGACAGGGGGCCCTGGAAACACCATATATTTT. Protein: CASRTGGPGNTIYF.

This chain uses TRBV2 with TRBJ1-6; D uncertain. Looked up from germline, CDR1 is SNHLY and CDR2 is FYNNEI. The V end was cut by 4 bases, the J end by 0 bases, with 7 bases between. The CDR3 runs 15 residues. The CDR3 loop reads CASSVTDSYNSPLHF. The CDR3 DNA reads TGTGCCAGCAGTGTGACCGACTCCTATAATTCACCCCTCCACTTT.

In this sample, this clone turned up once. This sequence joins TRBV13 and TRBJ2-3; 9 nucleotides agree with TRBD1. Per germline, CDR1 PRHDT and CDR2 FYEKMQ (reference sequence). Trimming at V came to 8 bases and at J to 3 bases, leaving 3 bases not matched to a gene. This CDR3 comprises 13 residues. The CDR3 DNA sequence: TGTGCCAGCGGACAGGGGAGGACAGATACGCAGTATTTT. This encodes CASGQGRTDTQYF.

In regard to this clone: This CDR3 is also generated by other DNA sequences in the sample. This sequence joins TRBV5-1 and TRBJ2-1; D tentatively fits TRBD1 or TRBD2 (5 bases each). The germline gives CDR1 SGHRS, CDR2 YFSETQ. V was clipped by 1 base and J by 5 bases, with 7 bases between them. The CDR3 runs 13 residues. This chain's CDR3 is CASSLLGDNEQFF. The CDR3 DNA follows: TGCGCCAGCAGCTTGTTGGGGGACAATGAGCAGTTCTTC.

The rearrangement links TRBV28 to TRBJ1-1; TRBD1 matches at 7 bases. The CDR3 runs to 15 residues. Germline V gives CDR1 MDHEN, CDR2 SYDVKM. V shed 5 bases and J 4 bases; nucleotides not matched to a gene: 10. The CDR3 sequence is CASSIYRQGGTEAFF. As DNA, the CDR3 is TGTGCCAGCAGTATATATCGACAGGGTGGCACTGAAGCTTTCTTT.

This clone was observed once. The rearrangement links TRBV7-2 to TRBJ1-2; D not resolved. CDR3 length: 15 amino acids. Germline values: CDR1 SGHTA, CDR2 FQGNSA. V lost 3 bases to trimming and J lost 4 bases, with 15 bases between them. CDR3 residues: CASSFSPGSPYGYTF. As DNA, the CDR3 is TGTGCCAGCAGCTTTTCGCCTGGTAGTCCCTATGGCTACACCTTC.